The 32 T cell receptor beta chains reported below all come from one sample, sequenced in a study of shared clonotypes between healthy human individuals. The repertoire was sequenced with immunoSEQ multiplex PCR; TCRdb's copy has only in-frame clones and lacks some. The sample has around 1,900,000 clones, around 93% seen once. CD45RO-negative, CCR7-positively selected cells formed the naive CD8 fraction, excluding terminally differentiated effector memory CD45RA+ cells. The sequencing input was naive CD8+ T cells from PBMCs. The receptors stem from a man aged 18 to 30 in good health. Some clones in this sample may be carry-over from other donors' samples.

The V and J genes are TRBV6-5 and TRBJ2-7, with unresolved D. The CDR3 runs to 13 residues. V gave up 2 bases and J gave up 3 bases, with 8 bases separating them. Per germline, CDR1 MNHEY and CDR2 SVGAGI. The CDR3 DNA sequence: TGTGCCAGCAGTTACGGGCTCCTCTACGAGCAGTACTTC. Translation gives CASSYGLLYEQYF.

The CDR3 nucleotides are TGTGCCAGCAGCGATCCGGGACCTTACGCTCAACACTCCTACAATGAGCAGTTCTTC. Its translation is CASSDPGPYAQHSYNEQFF. This sequence joins TRBV9 and TRBJ2-1; the D call may be TRBD1 or TRBD2 (5 bases each). Trimming pared 3 bases from V and 0 bases from J, leaving 22 bases between. In germline, CDR1 is SGDLS, CDR2 YYNGEE. CDR3 length equals 19 residues.

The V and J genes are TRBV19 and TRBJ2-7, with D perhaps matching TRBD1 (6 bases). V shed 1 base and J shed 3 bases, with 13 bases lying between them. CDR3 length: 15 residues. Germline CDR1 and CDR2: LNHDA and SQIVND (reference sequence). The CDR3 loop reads CASSIGAGVVYEQYF. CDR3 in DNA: TGTGCCAGTAGTATAGGCGCAGGGGTAGTCTACGAGCAGTACTTC.

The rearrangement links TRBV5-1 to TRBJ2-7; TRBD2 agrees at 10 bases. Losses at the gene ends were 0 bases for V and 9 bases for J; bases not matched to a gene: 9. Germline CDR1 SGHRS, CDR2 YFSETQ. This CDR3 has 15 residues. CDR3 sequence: CASSLETSGLFVQYF. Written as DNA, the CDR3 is TGCGCCAGCAGCTTGGAGACTAGCGGGTTGTTTGTGCAGTACTTC.

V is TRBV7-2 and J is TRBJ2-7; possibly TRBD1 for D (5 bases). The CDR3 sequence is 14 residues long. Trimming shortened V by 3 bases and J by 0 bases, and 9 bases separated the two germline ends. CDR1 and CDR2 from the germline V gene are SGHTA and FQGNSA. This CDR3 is CASSLQGLSYEQYF. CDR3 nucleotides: TGTGCCAGCAGCTTGCAGGGTCTCTCCTACGAGCAGTACTTC.

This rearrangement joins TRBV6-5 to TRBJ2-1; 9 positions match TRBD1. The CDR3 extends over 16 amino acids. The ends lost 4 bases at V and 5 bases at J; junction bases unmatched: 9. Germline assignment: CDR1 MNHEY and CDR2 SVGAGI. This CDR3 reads CASSSLTGGLDNEQFF. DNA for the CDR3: TGTGCCAGCAGTTCCCTGACAGGGGGTCTTGACAATGAGCAGTTCTTC.

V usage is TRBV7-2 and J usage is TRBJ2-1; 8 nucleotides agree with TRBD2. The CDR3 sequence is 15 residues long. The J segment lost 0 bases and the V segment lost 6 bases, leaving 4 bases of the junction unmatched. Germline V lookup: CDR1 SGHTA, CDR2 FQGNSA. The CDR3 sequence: CASRRSGSSYNEQFF. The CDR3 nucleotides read TGTGCCAGCAGGAGAAGCGGGAGCTCCTACAATGAGCAGTTCTTC.

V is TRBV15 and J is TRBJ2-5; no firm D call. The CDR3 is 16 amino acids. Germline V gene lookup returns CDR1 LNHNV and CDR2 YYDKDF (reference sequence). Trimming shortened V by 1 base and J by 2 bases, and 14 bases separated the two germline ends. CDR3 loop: CATSRGDTIRQETQYF. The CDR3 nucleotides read TGTGCCACCAGCAGAGGTGACACGATAAGACAAGAGACCCAGTACTTC.

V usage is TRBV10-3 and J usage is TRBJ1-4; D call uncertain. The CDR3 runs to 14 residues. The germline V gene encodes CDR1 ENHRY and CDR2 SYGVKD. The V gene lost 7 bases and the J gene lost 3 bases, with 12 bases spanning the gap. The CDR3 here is CAIKSGWANEKLFF. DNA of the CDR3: TGTGCCATCAAGTCCGGGTGGGCTAATGAAAAACTGTTTTTT.

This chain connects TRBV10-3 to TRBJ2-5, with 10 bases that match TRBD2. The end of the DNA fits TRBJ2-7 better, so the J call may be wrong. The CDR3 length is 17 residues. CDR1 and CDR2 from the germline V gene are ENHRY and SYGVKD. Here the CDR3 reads CAISVLLAGEDGYEQYF. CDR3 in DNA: TGTGCCATCAGTGTATTGCTAGCGGGAGAAGACGGCTACGAGCAGTACTTC.

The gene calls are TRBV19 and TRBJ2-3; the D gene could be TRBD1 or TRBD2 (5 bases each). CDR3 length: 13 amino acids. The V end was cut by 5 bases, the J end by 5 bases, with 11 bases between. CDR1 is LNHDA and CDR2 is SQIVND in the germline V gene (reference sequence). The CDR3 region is CASSLGTRDTQYF. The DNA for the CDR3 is TGTGCCAGTAGTCTCGGGACGCGAGATACGCAGTATTTT. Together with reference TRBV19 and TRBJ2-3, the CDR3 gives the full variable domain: DGGITQSPKYLFRKEGQNVTLSCEQNLNHDAMYWYRQDPGQGLRLIYYSQIVNDFQKGDIAEGYSVSREKKESFPLTVTSAQKNPTAFYLCASSLGTRDTQYFGPGTRLTVL.

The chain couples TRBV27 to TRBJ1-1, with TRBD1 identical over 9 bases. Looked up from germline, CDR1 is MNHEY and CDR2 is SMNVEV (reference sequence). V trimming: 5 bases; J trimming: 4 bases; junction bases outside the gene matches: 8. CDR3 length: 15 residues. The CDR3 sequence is CASSTTGTGSTEAFF. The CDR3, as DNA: TGTGCCAGCAGTACAACCGGGACAGGGTCCACTGAAGCTTTCTTT.

DNA of the CDR3: TGTGCCAGCAGTTCCCAAGCGGGCCTATACAATGAGCAGTTCTTC. Encoded protein: CASSSQAGLYNEQFF. V is TRBV27 and J is TRBJ2-1, with D possibly matching TRBD2 (6 bases). The germline V and J ends were trimmed by 4 bases and 4 bases, with 14 bases remaining between them. The germline V gene encodes CDR1 MNHEY and CDR2 SMNVEV (reference sequence). The CDR3 has 15 amino acids.

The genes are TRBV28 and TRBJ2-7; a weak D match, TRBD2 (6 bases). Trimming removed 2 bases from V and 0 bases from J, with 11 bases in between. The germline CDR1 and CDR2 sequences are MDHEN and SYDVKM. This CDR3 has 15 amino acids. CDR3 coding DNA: TGTGCCAGCAGTTTACTCCGGGAGACCTCCTACGAGCAGTACTTC. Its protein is CASSLLRETSYEQYF.

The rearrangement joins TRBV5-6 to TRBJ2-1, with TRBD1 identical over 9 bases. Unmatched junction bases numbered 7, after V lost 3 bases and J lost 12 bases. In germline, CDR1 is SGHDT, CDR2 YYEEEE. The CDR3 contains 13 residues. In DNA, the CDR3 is TGTGCCAGCAGCTACGGGACAGGGTTTTCGCAGTTCTTC. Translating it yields CASSYGTGFSQFF.

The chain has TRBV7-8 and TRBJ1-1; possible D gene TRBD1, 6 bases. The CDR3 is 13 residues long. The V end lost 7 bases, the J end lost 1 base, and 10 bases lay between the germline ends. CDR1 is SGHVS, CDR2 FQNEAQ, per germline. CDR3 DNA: TGTGCCAGCACCCTGGGACAGAACACTGAAGCTTTCTTT. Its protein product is CASTLGQNTEAFF.

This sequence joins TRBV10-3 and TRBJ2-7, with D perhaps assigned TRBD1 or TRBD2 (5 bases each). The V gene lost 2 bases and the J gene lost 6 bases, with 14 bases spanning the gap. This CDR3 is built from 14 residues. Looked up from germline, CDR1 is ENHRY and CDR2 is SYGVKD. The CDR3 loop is CAISERGRPSEQYF. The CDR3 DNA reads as TGTGCCATCAGTGAGCGGGGACGCCCCTCCGAGCAGTACTTC.

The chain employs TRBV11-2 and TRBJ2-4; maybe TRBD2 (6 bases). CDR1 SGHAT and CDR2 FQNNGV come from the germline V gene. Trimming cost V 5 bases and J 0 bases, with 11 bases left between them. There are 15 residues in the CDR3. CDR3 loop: CASSREPAAKNIQYF. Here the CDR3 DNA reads TGTGCCAGCAGCCGGGAGCCGGCAGCCAAAAACATTCAGTACTTC.

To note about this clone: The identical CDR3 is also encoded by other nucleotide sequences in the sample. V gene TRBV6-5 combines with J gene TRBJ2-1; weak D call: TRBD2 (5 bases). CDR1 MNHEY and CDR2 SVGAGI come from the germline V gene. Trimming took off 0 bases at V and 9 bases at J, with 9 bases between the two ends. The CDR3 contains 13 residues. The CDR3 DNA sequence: TGTGCCAGCAGTTACTCACGTCGGGGTGAGCAGTTCTTC. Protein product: CASSYSRRGEQFF.

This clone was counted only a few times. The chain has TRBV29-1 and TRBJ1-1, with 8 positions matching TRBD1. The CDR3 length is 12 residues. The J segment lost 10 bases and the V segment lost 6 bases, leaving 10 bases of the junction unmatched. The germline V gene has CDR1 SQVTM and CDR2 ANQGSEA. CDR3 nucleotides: TGCAGCGTCGTCGACCGGGACAGGCGAGCTTTCTTT. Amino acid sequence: CSVVDRDRRAFF.

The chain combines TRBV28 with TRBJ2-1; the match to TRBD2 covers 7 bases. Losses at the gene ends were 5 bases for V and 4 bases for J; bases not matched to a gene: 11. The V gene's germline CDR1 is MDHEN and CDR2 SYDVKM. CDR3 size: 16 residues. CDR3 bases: TGTGCCAGCAGTCCCCACGCTAGCGGATATTACAATGAGCAGTTCTTC. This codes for CASSPHASGYYNEQFF.

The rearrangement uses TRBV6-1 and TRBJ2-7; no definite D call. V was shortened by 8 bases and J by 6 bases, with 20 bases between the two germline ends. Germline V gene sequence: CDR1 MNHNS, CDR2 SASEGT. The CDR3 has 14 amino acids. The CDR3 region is CASSPFSQISEQYF. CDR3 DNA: TGTGCCAGCTCCCCTTTTAGCCAGATTTCCGAGCAGTACTTC.

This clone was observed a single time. The CDR3 loop is CATGTSGVQETQYF. CDR3 DNA sequence: TGTGCCACCGGGACTAGCGGAGTACAAGAGACCCAGTACTTC. V is TRBV7-9 and J is TRBJ2-5; 11 positions agree with TRBD2. The trim removed 10 bases at V and 2 bases at J, leaving 6 bases unmatched. Germline V gives CDR1 SEHNR, CDR2 FQNEAQ (reference sequence). The CDR3 runs 14 residues.

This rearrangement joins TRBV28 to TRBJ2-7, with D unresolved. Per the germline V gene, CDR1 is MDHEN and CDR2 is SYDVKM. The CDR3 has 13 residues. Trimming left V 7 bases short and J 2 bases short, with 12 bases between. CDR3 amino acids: CASIDNKAYEQYF. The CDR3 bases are TGTGCCAGCATCGACAATAAGGCCTACGAGCAGTACTTC.

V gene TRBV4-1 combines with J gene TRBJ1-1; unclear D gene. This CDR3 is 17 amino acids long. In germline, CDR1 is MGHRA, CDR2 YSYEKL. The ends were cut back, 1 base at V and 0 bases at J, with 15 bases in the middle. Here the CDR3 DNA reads TGCGCCAGCAGCCAAGGTAGGTTCGGTCAGCTGAACACTGAAGCTTTCTTT. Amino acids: CASSQGRFGQLNTEAFF.

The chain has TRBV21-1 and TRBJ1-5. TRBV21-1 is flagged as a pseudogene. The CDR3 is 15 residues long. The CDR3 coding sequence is TGTGCCAGCAGCAAACGGCCAGCGAACAATCAGCCCCAGCATTTT. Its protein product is CASSKRPANNQPQHF.

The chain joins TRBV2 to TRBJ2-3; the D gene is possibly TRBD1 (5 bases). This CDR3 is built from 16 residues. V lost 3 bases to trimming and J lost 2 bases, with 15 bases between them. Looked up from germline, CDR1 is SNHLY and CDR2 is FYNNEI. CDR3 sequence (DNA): TGTGCCAGCAGTGACAGACAGTTACCAACCACAGATACGCAGTATTTT. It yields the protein CASSDRQLPTTDTQYF.

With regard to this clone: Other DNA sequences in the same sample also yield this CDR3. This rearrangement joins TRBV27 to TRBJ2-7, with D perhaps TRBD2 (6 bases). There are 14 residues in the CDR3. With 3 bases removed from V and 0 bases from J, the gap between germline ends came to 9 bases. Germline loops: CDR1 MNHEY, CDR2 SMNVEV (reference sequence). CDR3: CASSLGLSSYEQYF. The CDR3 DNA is TGTGCCAGCAGTTTGGGACTCAGCTCCTACGAGCAGTACTTC.

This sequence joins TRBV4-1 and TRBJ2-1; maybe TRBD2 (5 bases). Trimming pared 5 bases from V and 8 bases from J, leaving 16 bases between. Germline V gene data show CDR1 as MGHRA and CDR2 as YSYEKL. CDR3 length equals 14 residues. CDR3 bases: TGCGCCAGCAGCTCACTAGGGCTCTCGGATGAGCAGTTCTTC. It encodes CASSSLGLSDEQFF.

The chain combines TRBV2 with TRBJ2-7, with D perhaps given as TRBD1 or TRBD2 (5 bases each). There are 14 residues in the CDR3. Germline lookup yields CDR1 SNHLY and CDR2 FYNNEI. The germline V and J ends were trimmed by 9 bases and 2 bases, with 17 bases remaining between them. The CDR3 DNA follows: TGTGCCAGTGACCCCGGGACCGAAACCTACGAGCAGTACTTC. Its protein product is CASDPGTETYEQYF.

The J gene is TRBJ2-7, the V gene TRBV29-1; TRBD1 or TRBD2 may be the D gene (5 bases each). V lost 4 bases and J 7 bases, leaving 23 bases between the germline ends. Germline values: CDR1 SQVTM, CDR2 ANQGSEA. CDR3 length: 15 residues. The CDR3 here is CSVGMGRRPDREQYF. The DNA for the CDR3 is TGCAGCGTTGGAATGGGACGTCGCCCCGACCGGGAGCAGTACTTC.

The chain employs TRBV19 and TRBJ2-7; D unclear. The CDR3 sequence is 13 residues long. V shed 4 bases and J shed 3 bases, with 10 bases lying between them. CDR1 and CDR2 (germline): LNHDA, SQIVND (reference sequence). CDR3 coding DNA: TGTGCCAGTAGTAGGCAATCCCACTACGAGCAGTACTTC. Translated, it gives CASSRQSHYEQYF.